The present entry profiles one T cell receptor beta chain with its context. The antigen is not known. This sample stems from a study of T cell responses to AZD1222 COVID-19 vaccine. Trimming took off 2 bases at V and 5 bases at J, with 7 bases between the two ends. The germline V gene has CDR1 KGHSH and CDR2 LQKENI. CDR3 length: 13 amino acids. Study-wide points: Sampled repertoires all dated from after the peak T cell response. Donors were mostly white British, more females; clonal diversity possibly underestimated.

This table comes from immunoSEQ multiplex PCR, and its TCRdb copy is limited to in-frame clones, with some not included. The sample shows approximately 110,000 clones, about nine tenths of them seen only once. The chain has TRBV18 and TRBJ1-3; D unresolved. This TCR derives from an adult in good health. The sample was peripheral blood, taken on day 0 of AZD1222 vaccination. Here the CDR3 reads CASSPEGRNTIYF. Here the CDR3 DNA reads TGTGCCAGCTCACCAGAGGGCCGAAACACCATATATTTT.